This TCR beta chain was documented in a study of cytomegalovirus exposure and HLA in healthy donors. Regarding the study as a whole: CMV serostatus stood as the only immune exposure information on hand.

The V end lost 3 bases, the J end lost 9 bases, and 12 bases lay between the germline ends. Germline V gene data show CDR1 as SNHLY and CDR2 as FYNNEI. The length of the CDR3 is 13 residues. This clone is a singleton in its sample. Antigen specificity is unknown. The PCR contained 60 Vbeta and 13 Jbeta primers. Libraries were prepared by immunoSEQ multiplex PCR; TCRdb keeps only in-frame clonotypes and omits some of them. The sample comprises roughly 120,000 clones, 70% to 80% of which are singletons, and 1.5% to 2% rests with the top ten. Sequenced sample: PBMCs. This TCR was sampled from a woman younger than 35 in good health and CMV-seronegative. J is TRBJ1-5 and V is TRBV2; D is unclear. The CDR3 reads CASSDRQLWPQHF. The CDR3 DNA is TGTGCCAGCAGTGACAGGCAACTTTGGCCCCAGCATTTT. Using reference TRBV2 and TRBJ1-5 for the parts outside the CDR3, the full variable domain is EPEVTQTPSHQVTQMGQEVILRCVPISNHLYFYWYRQILGQKVEFLVSFYNNEISEKSEIFDDQFSVERPDGSNFTLKIRSTKLEDSAMYFCASSDRQLWPQHFGDGTRLSIL.